The rows below give T cell receptor beta chains drawn from one sample of a study of blood T cell repertoires in COVID-19. Data came from immunoSEQ multiplex PCR; TCRdb stores just in-frame clones and leaves some out. Seen here are around 100,000 clones, 88% observed once, and the top ten hold around 5%. Sample: peripheral blood. These receptors were taken from a human donor in a cohort sampled during active COVID-19. Both conserved end residues are part of each CDR3. D genes are given only for firm matches. Clone size is not always given. Where it is, it says once, few, many or a class for expanded clones.

clone size: NA
D gene: NA
V gene: TRBV9
J gene: TRBJ2-4
CDR3 protein: CASSVGTSNIQYF
CDR3 DNA: TGTGCCAGCAGCGTAGGTACTTCAAACATTCAGTACTTC

clone size: NA
D gene: TRBD2
V gene: TRBV5-1
J gene: TRBJ2-1
CDR3 protein: CASSPRRASGTYNEQFF
CDR3 DNA: TGCGCCAGCAGCCCCCGCAGGGCTAGCGGAACCTACAATGAGCAGTTCTTC

clone size: NA
D gene: TRBD2
V gene: TRBV5-6
J gene: TRBJ2-7
CDR3 protein: CASSRSGLSYEQYF
CDR3 DNA: TGTGCCAGCAGCCGTAGCGGGCTTTCCTACGAGCAGTACTTC

clone size: NA
D gene: NA
V gene: TRBV27
J gene: TRBJ2-7
CDR3 protein: CASSASLALSYEQYF
CDR3 DNA: TGTGCCAGCAGTGCCTCCTTAGCGTTATCCTACGAGCAGTACTTC

clone size: NA
D gene: NA
V gene: TRBV6-5
J gene: TRBJ2-3
CDR3 protein: CASRISLLPDTQYF
CDR3 DNA: TGTGCCAGTAGGATCTCACTACTCCCAGATACGCAGTATTTT

clone size: NA
D gene: NA
V gene: TRBV27
J gene: TRBJ1-3
CDR3 protein: CASSWRAAGSGNTIYF
CDR3 DNA: TGTGCCAGCAGCTGGAGGGCCGCTGGCTCTGGAAACACCATATATTTT

clone size: NA
D gene: NA
V gene: TRBV5-1
J gene: TRBJ2-1
CDR3 protein: CASSPLAGSSYNEQFF
CDR3 DNA: TGCGCCAGCAGCCCCTTGGCGGGGAGCTCCTACAATGAGCAGTTCTTC

clone size: NA
D gene: NA
V gene: TRBV18
J gene: TRBJ2-5
CDR3 protein: CASSHSGEETQYF
CDR3 DNA: TGTGCCAGCTCCCACTCGGGGGAAGAGACCCAGTACTTC

clone size: NA
D gene: TRBD1
V gene: TRBV5-4
J gene: TRBJ2-2
CDR3 protein: CASSRPSGGQGVTGELFF
CDR3 DNA: TGTGCCAGCAGCCGGCCGTCGGGGGGACAGGGGGTGACCGGGGAGCTGTTTTTT

clone size: few
D gene: NA
V gene: TRBV30
J gene: TRBJ1-2
CDR3 protein: CAWSPSPLQGGYTF
CDR3 DNA: TGTGCCTGGAGTCCCAGCCCTTTACAGGGCGGCTACACCTTC

clone size: once
D gene: TRBD1
V gene: TRBV4-3
J gene: TRBJ2-1
CDR3 protein: CASSQEVATGWWNEQFF
CDR3 DNA: TGCGCCAGCAGCCAAGAAGTCGCGACAGGGTGGTGGAATGAGCAGTTCTTC

clone size: once
D gene: NA
V gene: TRBV7-9
J gene: TRBJ1-1
CDR3 protein: CASSLEGANTEAFF
CDR3 DNA: TGTGCCAGCAGCTTAGAAGGGGCGAACACTGAAGCTTTCTTT

clone size: NA
D gene: NA
V gene: TRBV18
J gene: TRBJ2-1
CDR3 protein: CASSPPSAQGVGFHEQFF
CDR3 DNA: TGTGCCAGCTCACCACCGAGTGCTCAAGGGGTCGGGTTCCATGAGCAGTTCTTC

clone size: NA
D gene: TRBD1
V gene: TRBV12-3/TRBV12-4
J gene: TRBJ2-5
CDR3 protein: CASGDRGLTQYF
CDR3 DNA: TGTGCCAGCGGGGACAGGGGGCTGACCCAGTACTTC

clone size: NA
D gene: NA
V gene: TRBV29-1
J gene: TRBJ2-7
CDR3 protein: CSVESGLGGYEQYF
CDR3 DNA: TGCAGCGTTGAATCCGGACTCGGCGGATACGAGCAGTACTTC

clone size: NA
D gene: NA
V gene: TRBV6-5
J gene: TRBJ1-2
CDR3 protein: CASRKDTYGHYGYTF
CDR3 DNA: TGTGCCAGCAGAAAGGACACTTACGGCCACTATGGCTACACCTTC

clone size: NA
D gene: NA
V gene: TRBV6-4
J gene: TRBJ2-1
CDR3 protein: CASSDSSKSSYNEQFF
CDR3 DNA: TGTGCCAGCAGTGACTCCTCAAAGAGCTCCTACAATGAGCAGTTCTTC

clone size: few
D gene: NA
V gene: TRBV4-1
J gene: TRBJ2-7
CDR3 protein: CASSPRAFDVHEQYF
CDR3 DNA: TGCGCCAGCAGCCCGCGGGCCTTTGATGTCCACGAGCAGTACTTC

clone size: few
D gene: TRBD1
V gene: TRBV24-1
J gene: TRBJ1-5
CDR3 protein: CATSDLGQPEGQPQHF
CDR3 DNA: TGTGCCACCAGTGACTTGGGACAGCCGGAAGGTCAGCCCCAGCATTTT

clone size: NA
D gene: NA
V gene: TRBV2
J gene: TRBJ1-1
CDR3 protein: CASTSGTEAFF
CDR3 DNA: TGTGCCAGCACATCCGGGACAGAAGCTTTCTTT

clone size: NA
D gene: NA
V gene: TRBV13
J gene: TRBJ2-3
CDR3 protein: CASSRQSPGDGINPTDTQYF
CDR3 DNA: TGTGCCAGCAGCCGACAGTCCCCCGGCGATGGTATTAACCCCACAGATACGCAGTATTTT

clone size: NA
D gene: NA
V gene: TRBV28
J gene: TRBJ2-7
CDR3 protein: CASSLLPPHYEQYF
CDR3 DNA: TGTGCCAGCAGTTTACTACCCCCCCACTACGAGCAGTACTTC

clone size: NA
D gene: TRBD1
V gene: TRBV3-1/TRBV3-2
J gene: TRBJ1-4
CDR3 protein: CASSLRTGVEEKLFF
CDR3 DNA: TGTGCCAGCAGCCTGCGAACAGGGGTGGAAGAAAAACTGTTTTTT

clone size: NA
D gene: TRBD1
V gene: TRBV19
J gene: TRBJ1-5
CDR3 protein: CAPLGQDNQPQHF
CDR3 DNA: TGTGCCCCCCTAGGACAGGACAATCAGCCCCAGCATTTT

clone size: NA
D gene: TRBD1
V gene: TRBV7-9
J gene: TRBJ1-5
CDR3 protein: CASSPSDLFDRVGNQPQHF
CDR3 DNA: TGTGCCAGCAGCCCGTCTGATCTATTTGACAGGGTTGGCAATCAGCCCCAGCATTTT

clone size: NA
D gene: NA
V gene: TRBV6-6
J gene: TRBJ1-2
CDR3 protein: CASSSQANYGYTF
CDR3 DNA: TGTGCCAGCAGTTCTCAGGCAAACTATGGCTACACCTTC

clone size: NA
D gene: TRBD1
V gene: TRBV3-1/TRBV3-2
J gene: TRBJ1-6
CDR3 protein: CASSHRPGTGWNSPLHF
CDR3 DNA: TGTGCCAGCAGCCACCGCCCAGGGACAGGTTGGAATTCACCCCTCCACTTT

clone size: once
D gene: TRBD2
V gene: TRBV6-4
J gene: TRBJ2-1
CDR3 protein: CASSDWVTSVNEQFF
CDR3 DNA: TGTGCCAGCAGTGACTGGGTGACTAGCGTTAATGAGCAGTTCTTC

clone size: NA
D gene: NA
V gene: TRBV10-3
J gene: TRBJ2-7
CDR3 protein: CAISPGQKYEQYF
CDR3 DNA: TGTGCCATCAGTCCGGGACAAAAGTACGAGCAGTACTTC

clone size: once
D gene: NA
V gene: TRBV30
J gene: TRBJ1-6
CDR3 protein: CAWTGLPSSYNSPLHF
CDR3 DNA: TGTGCCTGGACTGGACTTCCGAGCTCCTATAATTCACCCCTCCACTTT

clone size: NA
D gene: TRBD2
V gene: TRBV29-1
J gene: TRBJ2-1
CDR3 protein: CSGIPPTSGRAPTRTQFF
CDR3 DNA: TGCAGCGGGATCCCGCCGACTAGCGGGAGGGCCCCGACCCGGACGCAGTTCTTC

clone size: NA
D gene: NA
V gene: TRBV12-3/TRBV12-4
J gene: TRBJ2-7
CDR3 protein: CATFPEQYF
CDR3 DNA: TGTGCCACCTTCCCCGAGCAGTACTTC

clone size: NA
D gene: TRBD1
V gene: TRBV10-3
J gene: TRBJ1-5
CDR3 protein: CAISESTGAGQPQHF
CDR3 DNA: TGTGCCATCAGTGAGTCCACAGGGGCCGGTCAGCCCCAGCATTTT

clone size: once
D gene: TRBD1
V gene: TRBV7-8
J gene: TRBJ2-3
CDR3 protein: CASSPTPRTGTFADTQYF
CDR3 DNA: TGTGCCAGCAGCCCGACTCCCAGGACAGGGACGTTCGCAGATACGCAGTATTTT

clone size: NA
D gene: NA
V gene: TRBV27
J gene: TRBJ2-4
CDR3 protein: CASSFSFTEAIAKNIQYF
CDR3 DNA: TGTGCCAGCAGTTTTTCGTTCACGGAGGCTATAGCCAAAAACATTCAGTACTTC

clone size: NA
D gene: TRBD1
V gene: TRBV28
J gene: TRBJ2-7
CDR3 protein: CASRTGTYEQYF
CDR3 DNA: TGTGCCAGCAGGACAGGGACCTACGAGCAGTACTTC

clone size: NA
D gene: TRBD1
V gene: TRBV14
J gene: TRBJ2-2
CDR3 protein: CASSQRDSKSTGELFF
CDR3 DNA: TGTGCCAGCAGCCAAAGGGACAGTAAGTCCACCGGGGAGCTGTTTTTT

clone size: NA
D gene: TRBD1
V gene: TRBV6-1
J gene: TRBJ1-1
CDR3 protein: CASSGGWDRGPLNTEAFF
CDR3 DNA: TGTGCCAGCAGTGGGGGGTGGGACAGGGGCCCTTTGAACACTGAAGCTTTCTTT

clone size: NA
D gene: NA
V gene: TRBV7-8
J gene: TRBJ2-3
CDR3 protein: CASQAGPSTDTQYF
CDR3 DNA: TGTGCCAGCCAAGCGGGTCCTAGCACAGATACGCAGTATTTT

clone size: NA
D gene: NA
V gene: TRBV10-3
J gene: TRBJ2-5
CDR3 protein: CAISESEGTGGGQYF
CDR3 DNA: TGTGCCATCAGTGAGTCGGAGGGGACGGGTGGAGGCCAGTACTTC

clone size: NA
D gene: NA
V gene: TRBV28
J gene: TRBJ1-2
CDR3 protein: CASSLRTGPQRHGYTF
CDR3 DNA: TGTGCCAGCAGTTTGCGCACCGGGCCTCAGCGGCATGGCTACACCTTC

clone size: once
D gene: TRBD2
V gene: TRBV28
J gene: TRBJ2-3
CDR3 protein: CASNPLAGRTDTQYF
CDR3 DNA: TGTGCCAGCAACCCTCTAGCGGGTCGCACAGATACGCAGTATTTT

clone size: NA
D gene: NA
V gene: TRBV10-3
J gene: TRBJ1-2
CDR3 protein: CAISTQSNYGYTF
CDR3 DNA: TGTGCCATCAGCACACAGTCGAACTATGGCTACACCTTC

clone size: NA
D gene: NA
V gene: TRBV11-3
J gene: TRBJ2-1
CDR3 protein: CASSSAGQTINEQFF
CDR3 DNA: TGTGCCAGCAGCTCAGCGGGTCAAACCATCAATGAGCAGTTCTTC

clone size: NA
D gene: NA
V gene: TRBV6-2/TRBV6-3
J gene: TRBJ2-6
CDR3 protein: CASSSSRSGANVLTF
CDR3 DNA: TGTGCCAGCAGTTCGTCCCGCTCTGGGGCCAACGTCCTGACTTTC

clone size: NA
D gene: NA
V gene: TRBV10-3
J gene: TRBJ1-3
CDR3 protein: CAITELGGFSSGNTIYF
CDR3 DNA: TGTGCCATCACCGAGTTGGGGGGGTTCAGCTCTGGAAACACCATATATTTT

clone size: NA
D gene: TRBD2
V gene: TRBV5-1
J gene: TRBJ2-1
CDR3 protein: CASSPIAGRQNEQFF
CDR3 DNA: TGCGCCAGCAGCCCCATAGCGGGACGTCAAAATGAGCAGTTCTTC

clone size: few
D gene: NA
V gene: TRBV4-1
J gene: TRBJ2-6
CDR3 protein: CASSQDMSSGANVLTF
CDR3 DNA: TGCGCCAGCAGCCAAGACATGAGCTCTGGGGCCAACGTCCTGACTTTC

clone size: once
D gene: NA
V gene: TRBV2
J gene: TRBJ1-4
CDR3 protein: CASSLRAVEKLFF
CDR3 DNA: TGTGCCAGCAGTCTCAGGGCGGTTGAAAAACTGTTTTTT

clone size: NA
D gene: NA
V gene: TRBV5-1
J gene: TRBJ2-7
CDR3 protein: CASSSYSQGIGSREQYF
CDR3 DNA: TGCGCCAGCAGCTCCTACTCGCAGGGGATCGGCTCTAGGGAGCAGTACTTC

clone size: NA
D gene: NA
V gene: TRBV28
J gene: TRBJ2-3
CDR3 protein: CASAGTSEGGTDTQYF
CDR3 DNA: TGTGCCAGCGCCGGGACTTCCGAAGGGGGCACAGATACGCAGTATTTT

clone size: NA
D gene: NA
V gene: TRBV27
J gene: TRBJ2-6
CDR3 protein: CASSLRGLGANVLTF
CDR3 DNA: TGTGCCAGCAGTTTGAGAGGTCTGGGGGCCAACGTCCTGACTTTC

clone size: NA
D gene: TRBD1
V gene: TRBV28
J gene: TRBJ2-5
CDR3 protein: CASSSRDRDQETQYF
CDR3 DNA: TGTGCCAGCAGTTCCCGGGACAGGGATCAAGAGACCCAGTACTTC

clone size: once
D gene: NA
V gene: TRBV29-1
J gene: TRBJ1-1
CDR3 protein: CSVRMGTMNTEAFF
CDR3 DNA: TGCAGCGTAAGGATGGGGACAATGAACACTGAAGCTTTCTTT

clone size: NA
D gene: NA
V gene: TRBV19
J gene: TRBJ1-5
CDR3 protein: CASAKQGDSNQPQHF
CDR3 DNA: TGTGCCAGTGCAAAACAGGGTGATAGCAATCAGCCCCAGCATTTT

clone size: NA
D gene: TRBD2
V gene: TRBV19
J gene: TRBJ2-3
CDR3 protein: CASSILTGGDTQYF
CDR3 DNA: TGTGCCAGTAGTATATTAACGGGAGGAGATACGCAGTATTTT

clone size: NA
D gene: TRBD1
V gene: TRBV18
J gene: TRBJ2-7
CDR3 protein: CASSPNTGGSYEQYF
CDR3 DNA: TGTGCCAGCTCACCGAATACAGGGGGCTCGTACGAGCAGTACTTC

clone size: once
D gene: TRBD1
V gene: TRBV6-5
J gene: TRBJ2-3
CDR3 protein: CASRWDRGTDTQYF
CDR3 DNA: TGTGCCAGCAGGTGGGACAGGGGAACAGATACGCAGTATTTT